The next 20 T cell receptor beta chains were all read from a single sample in a study of blood T cells in healthy people across ages (dated by TCRdb to between 2015 and 2016). The method was 5' RACE. The instrument was an Illumina HiSeq 2500. The second PCR ran for about 6 to 12 cycles and used a J-beta primer mix along with a sample-barcoded 5' primer. The public reads were quality trimmed at Q25 with fastp and then assembled into clones with MiXCR by TCRdb, keeping productive beta chains. Duplicate CDR3 protein sequences are folded into a single record with the most common DNA and genes. Counted in this sample were roughly 860,000 distinct CDR3 sequences; around 62% of them appeared once. The ten largest make up approximately 30% of the sample. Sequencing was done on a sample of blood. These TCRs come from a man under 40 in good health.

This sequence joins TRBV5-6 and TRBJ1-2; D gene uncertain. This CDR3 region has 14 residues. Trimming took off 4 bases at V and 4 bases at J, with 14 bases between the two ends. Germline CDR1 reads SGHDT; CDR2 reads YYEEEE. CDR3 sequence: CASSATSLSYGYTF. CDR3 nucleotide sequence: TGTGCCAGCAGCGCTACGAGCTTATCCTATGGCTACACCTTC.

This clonotype has ten or more counts. The V gene is TRBV5-1, the J gene TRBJ2-3, with 7 bases that match TRBD1. The CDR3 is 14 amino acids. Germline values: CDR1 SGHRS, CDR2 YFSETQ. J was trimmed by 1 base and V by 4 bases; bases with no gene match: 3. This CDR3 reads CASSLGQRTDTQYF. The CDR3 nucleotides read TGCGCCAGCAGCCTGGGACAGCGCACAGATACGCAGTATTTT.

The V and J genes are TRBV27 and TRBJ2-7; D is possibly TRBD2 (6 bases). CDR3 length: 15 residues. CDR1 MNHEY and CDR2 SMNVEV come from the germline V gene (reference sequence). V lost 8 bases to trimming and J lost 0 bases, with 17 bases between them. This CDR3 reads CASFYRRGSSYEQYF. The CDR3, as DNA: TGTGCCAGCTTCTATCGTCGGGGGAGCTCCTACGAGCAGTACTTC.

The chain links TRBV24-1 to TRBJ2-1, with 7 bases matching TRBD2. The CDR3 has 15 residues. V gave up 0 bases and J gave up 6 bases; unmatched junction bases: 4. Germline V lookup: CDR1 KGHDR, CDR2 SFDVKD. The chain's CDR3 is CATSDLGGGSNEQFF. The CDR3 DNA sequence: TGTGCCACCAGTGATTTGGGGGGAGGGTCCAATGAGCAGTTCTTC.

There are a few counts of this clonotype. This sequence joins TRBV9 and TRBJ2-1; 9 bases align to TRBD2. The CDR3 is 15 amino acids. CDR1 SGDLS and CDR2 YYNGEE come from the germline V gene. The J segment lost 7 bases and the V segment lost 4 bases, leaving 9 bases of the junction unmatched. The DNA of the CDR3 is TGTGCCAGCAGCTTCACTAGCGGGCTAAGAAATGAGCAGTTCTTC. It specifies CASSFTSGLRNEQFF.

This chain joins TRBV24-1 and TRBJ1-1, with a tentative D call TRBD1 (5 bases). In germline, CDR1 is KGHDR, CDR2 SFDVKD. This CDR3 comprises 14 residues. The V end was cut by 5 bases, the J end by 3 bases, with 12 bases between. CDR3 bases: TGTGCCACCAGTGCCGGAGAGGGGTACACTGAAGCTTTCTTT. As protein: CATSAGEGYTEAFF.

This chain joins TRBV6-6 and TRBJ2-3; D ambiguous. The ends were cut back, 0 bases at V and 3 bases at J, with 10 bases in the middle. CDR3 length: 15 residues. The germline V gene encodes CDR1 MNHNY and CDR2 SVGAGI (reference sequence). CDR3 protein: CASSYSSLGTDTQYF. In nucleotides, the CDR3 is TGTGCCAGCAGTTACTCGAGTCTGGGAACAGATACGCAGTATTTT.

This clonotype has only a few counts. This rearrangement joins TRBV20-1 to TRBJ2-1; D is unresolved. This CDR3 is built from 16 residues. The germline CDR1 and CDR2 sequences are DFQATT and SNEGSKA (reference sequence). The V end lost 2 bases, the J end lost 5 bases, and 19 bases lay between the germline ends. CDR3: CSARPRQAVLNNEQFF. In DNA form, the CDR3 reads TGCAGTGCTAGACCCCGTCAGGCAGTTCTTAACAATGAGCAGTTCTTC.

The CDR3 region is CSARLAGGGTQYF. The DNA for the CDR3 is TGCAGTGCTCGTCTAGCGGGGGGCGGTACGCAGTATTTT. The gene calls are TRBV20-1 and TRBJ2-3; 11 bases line up with TRBD2. After removal of 5 bases from V and 8 bases from J, the junction contained 6 bases not matched to a gene. Germline-derived CDR1 and CDR2 are DFQATT and SNEGSKA (reference sequence). This CDR3 has 13 residues.

The CDR3 bases are TGTGCCTGGAATGTGGGGCTAGGAGAGACCCAGTACTTC. Translation: CAWNVGLGETQYF. The V and J genes are TRBV30 and TRBJ2-5; a weak D match, TRBD1 (5 bases). The germline V gene encodes CDR1 GTSNPN and CDR2 SVGIG (reference sequence). The ends were cut back, 4 bases at V and 4 bases at J, with 13 bases in the middle. CDR3 size: 13 residues. The variable domain in full, completed from reference TRBV30 and TRBJ2-5, reads SQTIHQWPATLVQPVGSPLSLECTVEGTSNPNLYWYRQAAGRGLQLLFYSVGIGQISSEVPQNLSASRPQDRQFILSSKKLLLSDSGFYLCAWNVGLGETQYFGPGTRLLVL.

Only one count was recorded for this clonotype. The junction departs from germline at one end; a sequencing error may be responsible. The chain is built from TRBV20-1 and TRBJ2-1, with 10 bases identical to TRBD2. This CDR3 contains 16 residues. CDR1 and CDR2 from the germline V gene are DFQATT and SNEGSKA (reference sequence). CDR3 protein: CSAPLEAGGLPGELFF. DNA of the CDR3: TGCAGTGCCCCCCTCGAAGCGGGGGGGCTCCCCGGGGAGCTGTTCTTC.

This chain links TRBV29-1 with TRBJ1-1, with D uncertain. The germline CDR1 and CDR2 sequences are SQVTM and ANQGSEA. CDR3 length equals 13 residues. The germline V and J ends were trimmed by 3 bases and 1 base, with 9 bases remaining between them. This chain's CDR3 is CSVEEGANTEAFF. CDR3 in DNA: TGCAGCGTTGAGGAGGGTGCGAACACTGAAGCTTTCTTT. The complete variable domain, with remaining parts taken from reference TRBV29-1 and TRBJ1-1, reads SAVISQKPSRDICQRGTSLTIQCQVDSQVTMMFWYRQQPGQSLTLIATANQGSEATYESGFVIDKFPISRPNLTFSTLTVSNMSPEDSSIYLCSVEEGANTEAFFGQGTRLTVV.

The chain links TRBV7-9 to TRBJ2-7, with a tentative D call TRBD2 (7 bases). From germline, CDR1 is SEHNR and CDR2 FQNEAQ (reference sequence). The V gene lost 5 bases and the J gene lost 7 bases, with 21 bases spanning the gap. There are 15 residues in the CDR3. The DNA for the CDR3 is TGTGCCAGCAGCCTAAAGGACGGGGGGCGCGGGGAGCAGTACTTC. It encodes CASSLKDGGRGEQYF.

This clonotype was counted only a few times. The chain joins TRBV24-1 to TRBJ2-3, with 9 bases that match TRBD2. The CDR3 contains 15 residues. Losses at the gene ends were 7 bases for V and 2 bases for J; bases not matched to a gene: 6. The germline CDR1 and CDR2 sequences are KGHDR and SFDVKD. The CDR3 nucleotides read TGTGCCACCAGCCGATCTAGCGGGACCACAGATACGCAGTATTTT. Translation gives CATSRSSGTTDTQYF.

With regard to this clonotype: A much larger clone is a single base away; this may be a read error. The chain couples TRBV4-3 to TRBJ2-3; 9 positions agree with TRBD2. The CDR3 is 14 residues long. Germline CDR1 and CDR2: LGHNA and YSLEER. CDR3 residues: CASSPGLATDAQYF. Written as DNA, the CDR3 is TGCGCCAGCAGCCCGGGACTAGCAACAGATGCGCAGTATTTT.

This sequence joins TRBV27 and TRBJ1-2; 8 bases line up with TRBD1. Germline trimming cut 4 bases from V and 8 bases from J; bases unmatched to any gene: 9. This CDR3 is built from 14 residues. CDR1 MNHEY and CDR2 SMNVEV come from the germline V gene (reference sequence). This CDR3 is CASSWAGGAEGYTF. CDR3 bases: TGTGCCAGCAGTTGGGCAGGGGGCGCGGAAGGCTACACCTTC.

The V gene is TRBV24-1, the J gene TRBJ2-6; possible D gene TRBD2, 6 bases. Germline V gives CDR1 KGHDR, CDR2 SFDVKD. Trimming removed 5 bases from V and 2 bases from J, with 12 bases in between. This CDR3 spans 16 amino acids. CDR3 nucleotides: TGTGCCACCAGTGTCGCAACGGGAGCTGGGGCCAACGTCCTGACTTTC. It encodes CATSVATGAGANVLTF.

The chain carries TRBV9 and TRBJ2-7; 8 bases line up with TRBD1. The germline CDR1 and CDR2 sequences are SGDLS and YYNGEE. The CDR3 has 14 residues. V shed 3 bases and J 3 bases; nucleotides not matched to a gene: 5. As DNA, the CDR3 is TGTGCCAGCAGCGGGGGACAGGCGTTCTACGAGCAGTACTTC. Protein product: CASSGGQAFYEQYF.

The chain carries TRBV29-1 and TRBJ1-1; 7 nucleotides line up with TRBD1. Germline values: CDR1 SQVTM, CDR2 ANQGSEA. Germline trimming cut 7 bases from V and 0 bases from J; bases unmatched to any gene: 17. The CDR3 runs 17 residues. CDR3: CSALGGRGESLNTEAFF. DNA of the CDR3: TGCAGCGCCCTAGGGGGCAGGGGGGAATCTCTGAACACTGAAGCTTTCTTT.

V gene TRBV25-1 combines with J gene TRBJ1-1, with a weak D call TRBD1 (5 bases). The CDR3 has 12 amino acids. Trimming removed 10 bases from V and 3 bases from J, with 12 bases in between. The germline V gene has CDR1 MGHDK and CDR2 SYGVNS. CDR3 nucleotide sequence: TGTGCCATTCAGGGTCAGGACACTGAAGCTTTCTTT. This translates into CAIQGQDTEAFF.